The 20 T cell receptor beta chains in this list originate from one sample, sequenced in a study of EBV T-cell therapy then PD-1 blockade in nasopharyngeal carcinoma. As for treatment: AdE1-LMPpoly-expanded autologous EBV-specific T-cell therapy followed by anti-PD-1 nivolumab. TCRdb's table, derived via immunoSEQ multiplex PCR, lists solely in-frame clones and lacks some. The sample has 22,000 or so clones; about four fifths are singletons. These TCRs are of unknown antigen specificity. The sequences come from CD8+ T cells from blood, collected at day -245 from a patient whose treatment included autologous EBV-specific T cells and nivolumab. Source of these receptors: a man aged 40-49 years with nasopharyngeal carcinoma.

This clone has just a few counts. V is TRBV25-1 and J is TRBJ1-6, with D maybe TRBD1 (6 bases). Germline-derived CDR1 and CDR2 are MGHDK and SYGVNS. The CDR3 is made up of 15 amino acids. Trimming stripped 2 bases from V and 7 bases from J, with 12 bases between. The CDR3 loop is CASSEIAGVNSPLHF. In DNA, the CDR3 is TGTGCCAGCAGTGAAATCGCAGGGGTCAATTCACCCCTCCACTTT.

The chain couples TRBV28 to TRBJ1-2; 9 positions agree with TRBD1. The V and J ends lost 3 bases and 7 bases, in that order; junction bases with no gene match: 6. This CDR3 has 14 residues. Germline CDR1 and CDR2: MDHEN and SYDVKM. The CDR3 DNA reads TGTGCCAGCAGTTTGTACGACAGGGGGTCTGGCTACACCTTC. Amino acid sequence: CASSLYDRGSGYTF.

The rearrangement links TRBV29-1 to TRBJ2-7, with a weak D call TRBD1 (6 bases). The V and J ends lost 0 bases and 6 bases respectively, with 18 bases between them. This CDR3 is built from 15 residues. Germline lookup yields CDR1 SQVTM and CDR2 ANQGSEA. CDR3 in amino acids: CSVEDPQGSLVEQYF. CDR3 nucleotides: TGCAGCGTTGAAGATCCGCAGGGGTCCTTGGTCGAGCAGTACTTC.

The chain employs TRBV28 and TRBJ2-5; D uncertain. Trimming left V 7 bases short and J 7 bases short, with 13 bases between. This CDR3 spans 12 amino acids. The germline V gene has CDR1 MDHEN and CDR2 SYDVKM. CDR3 DNA sequence: TGTGCCAGCAATGGGGATATCGTGACCCAGTACTTC. This codes for CASNGDIVTQYF.

This clone has a single count. The CDR3 region is CASSLTGVNEQYF. Written as DNA, the CDR3 is TGTGCCAGCAGCTTAACAGGGGTCAACGAGCAGTACTTC. The gene calls are TRBV7-6 and TRBJ2-7; TRBD1 agrees at 7 bases. V lost 2 bases to trimming and J lost 5 bases; unmatched junction nucleotides: 3. This CDR3 region has 13 residues. The germline V gene encodes CDR1 SGHVS and CDR2 FNYEAQ.

The J gene is TRBJ2-3, the V gene TRBV5-1; no clear D gene. The CDR3 sequence is 11 residues long. V was shortened by 4 bases and J by 6 bases, with 6 bases between the two germline ends. From germline, CDR1 is SGHRS and CDR2 YFSETQ. The CDR3 here is CASSVSDTQYF. CDR3 bases: TGCGCCAGCAGCGTCAGCGATACGCAGTATTTT. Full variable domain (outside the CDR3, taken from reference TRBV5-1 and TRBJ2-3): KAGVTQTPRYLIKTRGQQVTLSCSPISGHRSVSWYQQTPGQGLQFLFEYFSETQRNKGNFPGRFSGRQFSNSRSEMNVSTLELGDSALYLCASSVSDTQYFGPGTRLTVL.

For this clone: Other DNA variants within this sample encode the same CDR3. The genes are TRBV6-2 or TRBV6-3 and TRBJ1-1; D possibly corresponds to TRBD1 (5 bases). Trimming left V 5 bases short and J 1 base short, with 11 bases between. Germline lookup yields CDR1 MNHEY and CDR2 SVGEGT. The CDR3 runs to 14 residues. The CDR3 reads CASSTGHPNTEAFF. DNA of the CDR3: TGTGCCAGCAGTACAGGACACCCGAACACTGAAGCTTTCTTT.

The chain carries TRBV27 and TRBJ1-1; no clear D. In germline, CDR1 is MNHEY, CDR2 SMNVEV (reference sequence). This CDR3 region has 14 residues. The germline V and J ends were trimmed by 3 bases and 0 bases, with 8 bases remaining between them. The CDR3 is CASSFRQVNTEAFF. The CDR3 DNA sequence: TGTGCCAGCAGTTTCCGACAAGTGAACACTGAAGCTTTCTTT.

The chain carries TRBV6-5 and TRBJ1-1, with D unclear. V was trimmed by 0 bases and J by 6 bases, leaving 11 bases between them. CDR3 length: 14 residues. Per the germline V gene, CDR1 is MNHEY and CDR2 is SVGAGI. In DNA, the CDR3 is TGTGCCAGCAGTTACTCGGGAGATCTGGCTGAAGCTTTCTTT. This gives the protein CASSYSGDLAEAFF.

The V and J genes are TRBV5-4 and TRBJ2-3; 12 bases align to TRBD2. The germline CDR1 and CDR2 sequences are SGHNT and YYREEE (reference sequence). This CDR3 comprises 17 residues. V lost 4 bases to trimming and J lost 4 bases; unmatched junction nucleotides: 10. DNA of the CDR3: TGTGCCAGCAGCCTGACCCACTCTAGCGGGGGGGCAGATACGCAGTATTTT. This gives the protein CASSLTHSSGGADTQYF. The full variable domain, completed using reference TRBV5-4 and TRBJ2-3, is ETGVTQSPTHLIKTRGQQVTLRCSSQSGHNTVSWYQQALGQGPQFIFQYYREEENGRGNFPPRFSGLQFPNYSSELNVNALELDDSALYLCASSLTHSSGGADTQYFGPGTRLTVL.

Note on this clone: A junction boundary mismatches the germline segment, possibly from a read error. This chain connects TRBV4-3 to TRBJ1-2; TRBD1 is a possible D gene (5 bases). In germline, CDR1 is LGHNA, CDR2 YSLEER. This CDR3 is 19 amino acids long. The CDR3 bases are TGCGCCAGCTGCCATGATGAGTGGTCGGGGGGACCTATTGGGGATGGCTTCACCTTC. This gives the protein CASCHDEWSGGPIGDGFTF.

The chain carries TRBV30 and TRBJ1-1; D not resolved. CDR3 length: 9 amino acids. Germline V gene data show CDR1 as GTSNPN and CDR2 as SVGIG (reference sequence). Trimming pared 4 bases from V and 8 bases from J, leaving 5 bases between. The CDR3 DNA reads TGTGCCTGGACAGGAGAAGCTTTCTTT. As protein: CAWTGEAFF. Looking up the rest from reference TRBV30 and TRBJ1-1 gives the full variable domain: SQTIHQWPATLVQPVGSPLSLECTVEGTSNPNLYWYRQAAGRGLQLLFYSVGIGQISSEVPQNLSASRPQDRQFILSSKKLLLSDSGFYLCAWTGEAFFGQGTRLTVV.

Of note for this clone: The junction departs from germline at one end; a sequencing error may be responsible. This rearrangement joins TRBV6-5 to TRBJ2-7; D perhaps matches TRBD2 (6 bases). There are 13 residues in the CDR3. The germline gives CDR1 MNHEY, CDR2 SVGAGI. The DNA for the CDR3 is TGTGCCAGCAGTCACTCGACTAGCTACGAGCAGTACTTC. This sequence encodes CASSHSTSYEQYF.

This clone was detected once. The V call is TRBV7-9, the J call TRBJ1-6, with a weak D call TRBD1 (5 bases). The length of the CDR3 is 17 residues. V lost 3 bases and J 7 bases, leaving 19 bases between the germline ends. The germline gives CDR1 SEHNR, CDR2 FQNEAQ (reference sequence). CDR3 loop: CASSLGRVGPGNSPLHF. CDR3 nucleotides: TGTGCCAGCAGCTTGGGGCGGGTGGGTCCAGGGAATTCACCCCTCCACTTT.

This chain connects TRBV27 to TRBJ1-2, with D perhaps matching TRBD1 (6 bases). Trimming left V 0 bases short and J 8 bases short, with 13 bases between. This CDR3 has 14 amino acids. Germline V lookup: CDR1 MNHEY, CDR2 SMNVEV (reference sequence). CDR3 protein: CASSLSGGQRGYTF. Here the CDR3 DNA reads TGTGCCAGCAGTTTATCGGGGGGCCAGCGGGGCTACACCTTC.

The rearrangement joins TRBV9 to TRBJ1-5; TRBD1 is a possible D gene (6 bases). Between the trimmed V and J ends, which lost 4 bases and 2 bases, there was a span of 10 bases. Germline CDR1 reads SGDLS; CDR2 reads YYNGEE. The CDR3 has 14 amino acids. The CDR3 nucleotides are TGTGCCAGCAGCTCTGGGGGCGGCAATCAGCCCCAGCATTTT. It specifies CASSSGGGNQPQHF.

The chain employs TRBV11-3 and TRBJ2-1; a weak D match, TRBD2 (6 bases). The CDR3 is 12 residues long. The germline V gene encodes CDR1 SGHNT and CDR2 YENEEA. The V end was cut by 3 bases, the J end by 10 bases, with 10 bases between. CDR3 coding DNA: TGTGCCAGCAGCTTGCAGGGAGGAGAGCAGTTCTTC. Its translation is CASSLQGGEQFF.

The gene calls are TRBV4-1 and TRBJ1-1; D call uncertain. V dropped 1 base and J dropped 4 bases, with 13 bases sitting between them. Germline V lookup: CDR1 MGHRA, CDR2 YSYEKL. This CDR3 is built from 15 residues. The CDR3 DNA sequence: TGCGCCAGCAGCCAAGTATCCGGGAGGACCACTGAAGCTTTCTTT. The encoded protein is CASSQVSGRTTEAFF.

J is TRBJ2-2 and V is TRBV13, with 9 bases matching TRBD1. Germline trimming cut 4 bases from V and 6 bases from J; bases unmatched to any gene: 6. CDR3 length: 15 amino acids. Germline CDR1 reads PRHDT; CDR2 reads FYEKMQ (reference sequence). The CDR3 loop is CASSSGQGTSGELFF. In DNA form, the CDR3 reads TGTGCCAGCAGCTCCGGACAGGGGACGTCCGGGGAGCTGTTTTTT.

J is TRBJ2-1 and V is TRBV7-9; D is uncertain. Germline-derived CDR1 and CDR2 are SEHNR and FQNEAQ (reference sequence). V was clipped by 4 bases and J by 2 bases, with 9 bases between them. This CDR3 is 14 amino acids long. DNA of the CDR3: TGTGCCAGCAGCTCCCCTAAAGCCTACAATGAGCAGTTCTTC. This codes for CASSSPKAYNEQFF.